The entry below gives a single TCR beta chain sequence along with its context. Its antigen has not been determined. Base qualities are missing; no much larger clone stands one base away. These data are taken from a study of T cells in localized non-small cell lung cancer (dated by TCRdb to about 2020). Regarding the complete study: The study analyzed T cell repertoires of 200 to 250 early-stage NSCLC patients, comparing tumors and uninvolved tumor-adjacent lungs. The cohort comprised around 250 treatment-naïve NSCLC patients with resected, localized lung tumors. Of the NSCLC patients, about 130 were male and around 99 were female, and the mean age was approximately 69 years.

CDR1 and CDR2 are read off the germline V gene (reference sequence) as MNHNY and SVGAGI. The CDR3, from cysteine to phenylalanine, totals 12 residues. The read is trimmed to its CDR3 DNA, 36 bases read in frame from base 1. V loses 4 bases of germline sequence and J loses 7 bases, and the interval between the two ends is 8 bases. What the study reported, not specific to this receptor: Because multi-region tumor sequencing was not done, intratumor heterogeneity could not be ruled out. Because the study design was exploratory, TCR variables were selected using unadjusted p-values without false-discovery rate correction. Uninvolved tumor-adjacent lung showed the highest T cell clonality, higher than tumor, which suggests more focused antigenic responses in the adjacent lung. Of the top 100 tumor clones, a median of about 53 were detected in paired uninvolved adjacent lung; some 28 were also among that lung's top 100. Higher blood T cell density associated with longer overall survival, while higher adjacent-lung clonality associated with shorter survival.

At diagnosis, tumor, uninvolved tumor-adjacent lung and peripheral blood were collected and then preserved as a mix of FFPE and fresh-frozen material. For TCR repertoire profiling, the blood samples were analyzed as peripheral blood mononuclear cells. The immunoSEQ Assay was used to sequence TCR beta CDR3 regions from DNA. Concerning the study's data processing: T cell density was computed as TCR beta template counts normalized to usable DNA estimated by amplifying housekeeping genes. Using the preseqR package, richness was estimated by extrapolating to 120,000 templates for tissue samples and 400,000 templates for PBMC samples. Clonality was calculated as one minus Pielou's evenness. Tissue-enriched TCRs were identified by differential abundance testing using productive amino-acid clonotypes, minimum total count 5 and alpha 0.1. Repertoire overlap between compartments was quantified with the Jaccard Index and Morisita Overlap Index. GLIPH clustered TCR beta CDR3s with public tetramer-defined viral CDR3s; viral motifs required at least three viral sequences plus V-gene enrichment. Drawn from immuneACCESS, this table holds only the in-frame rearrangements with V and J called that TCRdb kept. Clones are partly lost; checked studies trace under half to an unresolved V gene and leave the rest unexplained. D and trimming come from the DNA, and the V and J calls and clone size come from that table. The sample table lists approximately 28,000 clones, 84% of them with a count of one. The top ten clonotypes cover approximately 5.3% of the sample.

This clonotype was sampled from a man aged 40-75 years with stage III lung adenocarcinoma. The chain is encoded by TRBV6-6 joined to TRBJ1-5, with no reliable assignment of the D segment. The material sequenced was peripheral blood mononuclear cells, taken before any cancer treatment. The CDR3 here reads CASSSPSQPQHF. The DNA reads TGTGCCAGCAGTTCCCCGTCCCAGCCCCAGCATTTT.